This T cell receptor (beta chain) was documented in a study of T cell repertoires in cytomegalovirus infection. TCRdb itself ran the reads through MiXCR, one entry per CDR3 protein. The table records around 78,000 distinct CDR3 sequences, roughly 37% of them present only once. From germline, CDR1 is MDHEN and CDR2 SYDVKM. Trimming cost V 3 bases and J 1 base; bases outside gene matches: 10. The CDR3 contains 17 residues. As to this clonotype: Its antigen remains unidentified.

This sequence joins TRBV28 and TRBJ1-1; 8 nucleotides line up with TRBD1. The sample here was CD8+ T cells from cultured PBMCs, taken from culture after CMV antigen stimulation. This TCR derives from a human donor in good health (CMV status not recorded). Some clones in this sample may be carry-over from other donors' samples. The CDR3 is CASSFRGRGVGNTEAFF. The CDR3 DNA sequence: TGTGCCAGCAGTTTCAGGGGGCGAGGTGTAGGGAACACTGAAGCTTTCTTT. The full variable domain, with the rest looked up from reference TRBV28 and TRBJ1-1, is DVKVTQSSRYLVKRTGEKVFLECVQDMDHENMFWYRQDPGLGLRLIYFSYDVKMKEKGDIPEGYSVSREKKERFSLILESASTNQTSMYLCASSFRGRGVGNTEAFFGQGTRLTVV.